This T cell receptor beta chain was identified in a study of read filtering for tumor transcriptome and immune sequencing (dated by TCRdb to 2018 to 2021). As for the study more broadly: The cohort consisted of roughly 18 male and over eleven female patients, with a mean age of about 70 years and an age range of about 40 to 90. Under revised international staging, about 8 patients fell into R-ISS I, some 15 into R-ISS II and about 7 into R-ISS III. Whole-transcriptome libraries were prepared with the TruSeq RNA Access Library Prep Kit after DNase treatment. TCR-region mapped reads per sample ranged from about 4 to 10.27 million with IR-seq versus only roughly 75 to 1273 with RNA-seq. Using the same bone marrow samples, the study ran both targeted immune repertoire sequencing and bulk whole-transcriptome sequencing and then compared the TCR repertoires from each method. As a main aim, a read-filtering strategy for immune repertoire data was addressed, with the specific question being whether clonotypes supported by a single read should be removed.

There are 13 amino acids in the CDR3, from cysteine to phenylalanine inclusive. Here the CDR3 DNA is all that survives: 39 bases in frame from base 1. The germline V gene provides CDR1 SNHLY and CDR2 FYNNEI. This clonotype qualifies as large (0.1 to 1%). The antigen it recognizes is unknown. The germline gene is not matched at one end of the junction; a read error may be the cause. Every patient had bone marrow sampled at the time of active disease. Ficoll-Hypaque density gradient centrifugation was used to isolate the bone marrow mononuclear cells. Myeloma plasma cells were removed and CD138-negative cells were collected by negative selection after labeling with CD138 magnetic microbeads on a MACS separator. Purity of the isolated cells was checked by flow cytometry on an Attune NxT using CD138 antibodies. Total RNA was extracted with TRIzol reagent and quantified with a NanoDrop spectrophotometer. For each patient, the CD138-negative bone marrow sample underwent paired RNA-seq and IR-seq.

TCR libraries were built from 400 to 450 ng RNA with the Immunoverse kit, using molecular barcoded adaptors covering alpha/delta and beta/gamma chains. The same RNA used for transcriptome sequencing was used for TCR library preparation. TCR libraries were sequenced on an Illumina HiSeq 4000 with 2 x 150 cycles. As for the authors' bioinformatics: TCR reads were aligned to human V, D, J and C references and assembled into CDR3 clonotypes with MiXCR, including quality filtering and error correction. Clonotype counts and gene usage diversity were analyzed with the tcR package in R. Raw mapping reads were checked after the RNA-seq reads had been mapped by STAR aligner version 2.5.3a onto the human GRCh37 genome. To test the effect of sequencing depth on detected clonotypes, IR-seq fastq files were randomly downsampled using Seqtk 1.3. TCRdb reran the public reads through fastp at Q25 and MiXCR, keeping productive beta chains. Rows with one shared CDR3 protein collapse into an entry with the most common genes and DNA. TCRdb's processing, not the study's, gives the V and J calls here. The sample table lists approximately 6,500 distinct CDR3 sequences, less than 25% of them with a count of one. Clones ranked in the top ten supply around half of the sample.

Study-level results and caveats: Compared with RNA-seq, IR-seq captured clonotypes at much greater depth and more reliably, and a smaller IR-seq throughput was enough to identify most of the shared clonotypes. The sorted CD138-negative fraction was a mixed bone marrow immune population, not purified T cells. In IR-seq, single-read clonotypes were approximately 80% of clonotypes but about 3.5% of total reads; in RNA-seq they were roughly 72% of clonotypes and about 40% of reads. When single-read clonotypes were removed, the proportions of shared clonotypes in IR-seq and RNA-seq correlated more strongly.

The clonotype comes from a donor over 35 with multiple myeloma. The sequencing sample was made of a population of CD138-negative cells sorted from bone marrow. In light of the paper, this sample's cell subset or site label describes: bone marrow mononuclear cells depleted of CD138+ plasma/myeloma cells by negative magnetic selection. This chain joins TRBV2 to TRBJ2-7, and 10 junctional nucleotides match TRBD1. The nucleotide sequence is TGTGCCAGCAGTGTGGGACAGGGGTACGAGCAGTACTTT. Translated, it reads CASSVGQGYEQYF.